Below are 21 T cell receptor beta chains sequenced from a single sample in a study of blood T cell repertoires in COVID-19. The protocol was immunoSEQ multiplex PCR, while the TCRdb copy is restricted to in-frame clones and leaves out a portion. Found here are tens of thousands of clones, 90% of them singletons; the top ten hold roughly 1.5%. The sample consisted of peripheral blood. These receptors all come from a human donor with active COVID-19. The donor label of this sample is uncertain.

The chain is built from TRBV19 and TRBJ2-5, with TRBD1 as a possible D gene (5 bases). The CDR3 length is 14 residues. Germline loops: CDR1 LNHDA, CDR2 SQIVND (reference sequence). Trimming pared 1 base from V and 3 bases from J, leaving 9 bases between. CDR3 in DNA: TGTGCCAGTAGTATAGGCACCAGGGAAGAGACCCAGTACTTC. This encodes CASSIGTREETQYF.

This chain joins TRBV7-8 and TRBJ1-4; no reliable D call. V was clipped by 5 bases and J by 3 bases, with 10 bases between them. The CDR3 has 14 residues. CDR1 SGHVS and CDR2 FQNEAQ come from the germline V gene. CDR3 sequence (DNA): TGTGCCAGCAGCCATGGTAGCGCTAATGAAAAACTGTTTTTT. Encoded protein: CASSHGSANEKLFF.

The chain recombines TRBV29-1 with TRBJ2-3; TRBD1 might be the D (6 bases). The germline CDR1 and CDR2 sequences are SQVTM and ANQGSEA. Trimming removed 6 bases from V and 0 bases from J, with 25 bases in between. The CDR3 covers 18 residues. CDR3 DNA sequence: TGCAGCGTCGCCGGACCAGGGGTGGGGGATACTAGCACAGATACGCAGTATTTT. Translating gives CSVAGPGVGDTSTDTQYF.

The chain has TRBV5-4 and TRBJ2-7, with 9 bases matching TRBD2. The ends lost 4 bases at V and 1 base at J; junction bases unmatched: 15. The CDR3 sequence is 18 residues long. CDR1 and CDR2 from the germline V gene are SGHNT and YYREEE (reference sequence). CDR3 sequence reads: CASSPTPAGGRLSYEQYF. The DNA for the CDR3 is TGTGCCAGCAGCCCCACCCCAGCGGGGGGCCGCCTGTCCTACGAGCAGTACTTC.

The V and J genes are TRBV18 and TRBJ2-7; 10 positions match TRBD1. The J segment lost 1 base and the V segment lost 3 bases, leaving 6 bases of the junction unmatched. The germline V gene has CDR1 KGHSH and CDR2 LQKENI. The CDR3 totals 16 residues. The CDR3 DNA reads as TGTGCCAGCTCACCCAGGGGACAGGGGCATTCCTACGAGCAGTACTTC. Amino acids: CASSPRGQGHSYEQYF. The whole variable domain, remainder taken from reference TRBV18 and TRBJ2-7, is NAGVMQNPRHLVRRRGQEARLRCSPMKGHSHVYWYRQLPEEGLKFMVYLQKENIIDESGMPKERFSAEFPKEGPSILRIQQVVRGDSAAYFCASSPRGQGHSYEQYFGPGTRLTVT.

CDR3 coding DNA: TGTGCCAGCAGTATGCCGGGACTAGCGGGGGGACTTGGATTTAAAGAGACCCAGTACTTC. Residues: CASSMPGLAGGLGFKETQYF. The chain combines TRBV28 with TRBJ2-5; 15 positions agree with TRBD2. V shed 5 bases, J shed 3 bases, and the junction held 16 bases outside the gene matches. There are 20 residues in the CDR3. Looked up from germline, CDR1 is MDHEN and CDR2 is SYDVKM.

DNA for the CDR3: TGTGCCAGTAGTATTGGTCGTGGGGGCGCCCAGCCCCAGCATTTT. It specifies CASSIGRGGAQPQHF. This sequence joins TRBV19 and TRBJ1-5; the D gene is possibly TRBD1 (6 bases). Per the germline V gene, CDR1 is LNHDA and CDR2 is SQIVND (reference sequence). V gave up 3 bases and J gave up 7 bases, with 16 bases separating them. The CDR3 sequence is 15 residues long.

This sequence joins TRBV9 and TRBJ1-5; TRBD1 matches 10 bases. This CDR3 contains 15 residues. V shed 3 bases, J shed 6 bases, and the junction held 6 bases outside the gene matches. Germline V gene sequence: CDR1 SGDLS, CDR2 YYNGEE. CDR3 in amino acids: CASSAGQGWGQPQHF. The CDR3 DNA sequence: TGTGCCAGCAGCGCGGGACAGGGGTGGGGTCAGCCCCAGCATTTT.

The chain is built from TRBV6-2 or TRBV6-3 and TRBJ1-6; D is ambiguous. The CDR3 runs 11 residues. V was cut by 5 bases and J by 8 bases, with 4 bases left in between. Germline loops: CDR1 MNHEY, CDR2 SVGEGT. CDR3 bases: TGTGCCAGCAGTCGGGATTCACCCCTCCACTTT. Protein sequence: CASSRDSPLHF.

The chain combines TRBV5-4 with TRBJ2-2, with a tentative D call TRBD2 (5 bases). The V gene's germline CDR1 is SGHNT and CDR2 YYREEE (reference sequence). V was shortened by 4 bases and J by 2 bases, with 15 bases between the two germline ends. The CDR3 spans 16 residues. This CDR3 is CASSIFTGLNTGELFF. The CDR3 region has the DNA TGTGCCAGCAGCATTTTTACCGGACTTAACACCGGGGAGCTGTTTTTT.

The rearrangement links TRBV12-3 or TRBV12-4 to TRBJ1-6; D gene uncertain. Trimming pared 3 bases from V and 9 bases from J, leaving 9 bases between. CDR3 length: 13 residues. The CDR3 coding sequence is TGTGCCAGCAGTTTTAGTTCTGGTTCACCCCTCCACTTT. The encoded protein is CASSFSSGSPLHF.

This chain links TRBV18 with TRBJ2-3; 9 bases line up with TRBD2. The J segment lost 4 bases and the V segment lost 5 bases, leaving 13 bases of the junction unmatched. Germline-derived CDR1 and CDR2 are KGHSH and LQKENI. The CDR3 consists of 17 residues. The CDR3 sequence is CASSRAGGSQGPDTQYF. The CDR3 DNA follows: TGTGCCAGCTCAAGAGCGGGGGGATCCCAGGGGCCAGATACGCAGTATTTT.

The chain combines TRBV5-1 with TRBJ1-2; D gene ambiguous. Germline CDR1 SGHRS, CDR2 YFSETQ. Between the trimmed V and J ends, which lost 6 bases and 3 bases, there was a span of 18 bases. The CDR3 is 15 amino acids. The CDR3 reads CASMLSPTQDYGYTF. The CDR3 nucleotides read TGCGCCAGCATGCTCAGCCCGACGCAGGACTATGGCTACACCTTC.

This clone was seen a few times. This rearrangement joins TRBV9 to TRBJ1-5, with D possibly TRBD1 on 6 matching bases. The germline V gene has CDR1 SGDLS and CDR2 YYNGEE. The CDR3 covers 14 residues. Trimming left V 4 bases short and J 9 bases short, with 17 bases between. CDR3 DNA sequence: TGTGCCAGCAGCCCCGACAGGCGGAGTGGGCCCCAGCATTTT. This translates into CASSPDRRSGPQHF.

CDR3 region: CASSLEGRTYGYTF. The CDR3 nucleotides are TGTGCCAGCAGCTTAGAAGGCAGGACTTATGGCTACACCTTC. The chain joins TRBV11-2 to TRBJ1-2; D is unresolved. Trimming pared 0 bases from V and 5 bases from J, leaving 10 bases between. The CDR3 length is 14 residues. Germline-derived CDR1 and CDR2 are SGHAT and FQNNGV.

CDR3 region: CASSLPGRRETQYF. The CDR3 DNA sequence: TGTGCCAGCAGCTTGCCGGGGAGGAGAGAGACCCAGTACTTC. V gene TRBV5-4 combines with J gene TRBJ2-5; D might be TRBD2 (6 bases). From germline, CDR1 is SGHNT and CDR2 YYREEE (reference sequence). The germline V and J ends were trimmed by 1 base and 4 bases, with 11 bases remaining between them. CDR3 length: 14 amino acids.

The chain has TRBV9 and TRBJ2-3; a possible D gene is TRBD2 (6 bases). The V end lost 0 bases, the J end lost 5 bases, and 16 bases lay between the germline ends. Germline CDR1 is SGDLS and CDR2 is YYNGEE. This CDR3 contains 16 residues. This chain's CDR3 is CASSVDGAGNGDTQYF. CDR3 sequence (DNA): TGTGCCAGCAGCGTAGACGGGGCGGGGAACGGAGATACGCAGTATTTT.

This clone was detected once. The CDR3 spells CASSAQVGYEQFF. The CDR3 nucleotides read TGTGCCAGCAGCGCCCAGGTCGGATATGAGCAGTTCTTC. The rearrangement links TRBV6-5 to TRBJ2-1; D not certain. Trimming removed 6 bases at V and 8 bases at J, with 14 bases between. Germline V gene sequence: CDR1 MNHEY, CDR2 SVGAGI. The CDR3 consists of 13 residues.

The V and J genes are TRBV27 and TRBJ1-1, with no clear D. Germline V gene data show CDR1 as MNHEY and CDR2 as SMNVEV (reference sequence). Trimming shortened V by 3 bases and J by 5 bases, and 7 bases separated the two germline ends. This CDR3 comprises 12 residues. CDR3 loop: CASSFAGTEAFF. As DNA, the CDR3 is TGTGCCAGCAGTTTTGCGGGTACTGAAGCTTTCTTT.

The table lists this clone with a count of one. The CDR3 protein is CASDRQGAIQPQHF. The CDR3 DNA reads as TGTGCCAGCGACAGACAGGGGGCCATTCAGCCCCAGCATTTT. The chain carries TRBV2 and TRBJ1-5; 10 nucleotides line up with TRBD1. Germline trimming cut 8 bases from V and 6 bases from J; bases unmatched to any gene: 7. The CDR3 covers 14 residues. Germline V lookup: CDR1 SNHLY, CDR2 FYNNEI.

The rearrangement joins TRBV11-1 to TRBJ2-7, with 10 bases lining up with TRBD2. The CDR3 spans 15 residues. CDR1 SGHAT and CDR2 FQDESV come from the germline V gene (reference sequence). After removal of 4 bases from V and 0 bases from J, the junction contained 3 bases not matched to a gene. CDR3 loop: CASSWTSGASYEQYF. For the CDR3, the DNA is TGTGCCAGCAGCTGGACTAGCGGCGCCTCCTACGAGCAGTACTTC. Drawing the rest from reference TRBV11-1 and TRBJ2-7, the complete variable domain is EAEVAQSPRYKITEKSQAVAFWCDPISGHATLYWYRQILGQGPELLVQFQDESVVDDSQLPKDRFSAERLKGVDSTLKIQPAELGDSAMYLCASSWTSGASYEQYFGPGTRLTVT.